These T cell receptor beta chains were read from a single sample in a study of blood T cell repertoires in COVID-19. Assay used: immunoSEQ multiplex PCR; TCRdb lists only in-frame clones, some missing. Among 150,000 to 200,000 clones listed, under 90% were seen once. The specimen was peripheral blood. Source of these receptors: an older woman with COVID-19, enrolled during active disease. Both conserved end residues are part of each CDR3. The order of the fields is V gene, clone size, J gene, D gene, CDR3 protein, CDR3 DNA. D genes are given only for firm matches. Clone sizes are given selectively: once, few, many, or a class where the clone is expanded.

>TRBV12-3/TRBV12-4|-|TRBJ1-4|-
CASSLNRDEKLFF
TGTGCCAGCAGTTTGAACAGGGACGAAAAACTGTTTTTT
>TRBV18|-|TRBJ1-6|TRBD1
CASSPRGTGNSPLHF
TGTGCCAGCTCACCACGTGGGACAGGGAATTCACCCCTCCACTTT
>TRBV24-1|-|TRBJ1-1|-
CATIRGSEAFF
TGTGCCACTATCAGGGGCTCTGAAGCTTTCTTT
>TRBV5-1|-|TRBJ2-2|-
CASSLITGFTGELFF
TGCGCCAGCAGCTTGATTACGGGTTTCACCGGGGAGCTGTTTTTT
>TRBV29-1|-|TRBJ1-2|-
CSVKGEPNYGYTF
TGCAGCGTTAAAGGGGAGCCTAACTATGGCTACACCTTC
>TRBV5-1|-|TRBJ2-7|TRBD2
CASSLIAGGGEQYF
TGCGCCAGCAGTTTAATAGCGGGAGGAGGCGAGCAGTACTTC
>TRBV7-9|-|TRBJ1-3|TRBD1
CASSNTGGTIYF
TGTGCCAGCAGCAACACAGGGGGCACCATATATTTT
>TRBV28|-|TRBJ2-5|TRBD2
CASSRGAASGTTETQYF
TGTGCCAGCAGTCGGGGGGCGGCTAGCGGGACGACGGAGACCCAGTACTTC
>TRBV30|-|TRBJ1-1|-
CAWSTTARGTEAFF
TGTGCCTGGAGTACAACCGCTCGGGGGACTGAAGCTTTCTTT
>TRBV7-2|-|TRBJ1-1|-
CASTSTNTEAFF
TGTGCCAGCACCTCAACAAACACTGAAGCTTTCTTT
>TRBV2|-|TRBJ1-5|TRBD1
CASSVDRAINQPQHF
TGTGCCAGCAGTGTGGACAGGGCTATCAATCAGCCCCAGCATTTT
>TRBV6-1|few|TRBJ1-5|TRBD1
CASSEGQGQNQPQHF
TGTGCCAGCAGTGAGGGACAGGGGCAAAATCAGCCCCAGCATTTT
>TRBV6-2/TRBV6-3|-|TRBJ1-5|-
CASSEGNSNQPQHF
TGTGCCAGCAGTGAGGGAAATAGCAATCAGCCCCAGCATTTT
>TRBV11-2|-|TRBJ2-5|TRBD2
CASTVISGREGETQYF
TGTGCCAGCACCGTCATTAGCGGGAGGGAGGGAGAGACCCAGTACTTC
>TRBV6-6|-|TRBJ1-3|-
CASSYTGVSGNTIYF
TGTGCCAGCAGTTACACGGGAGTCTCTGGAAACACCATATATTTT
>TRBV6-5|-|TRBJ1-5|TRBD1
CASRRQGVSPQHF
TGTGCCAGCAGAAGACAGGGGGTATCGCCCCAGCATTTT
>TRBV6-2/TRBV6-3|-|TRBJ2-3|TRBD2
CASSKPGLAGGRYTDTQYF
TGTGCCAGCAGTAAACCGGGACTAGCGGGGGGGCGATACACAGATACGCAGTATTTT
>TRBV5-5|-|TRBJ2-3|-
CASSSGSLGRDTQYF
TGTGCCAGCAGCTCCGGTAGCCTGGGTAGAGATACGCAGTATTTT
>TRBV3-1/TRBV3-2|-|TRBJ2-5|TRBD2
CASSPTSGGEETQYF
TGTGCCAGCAGCCCGACTAGCGGGGGGGAAGAGACCCAGTACTTC
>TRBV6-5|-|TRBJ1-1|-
CASSFGEGAFF
TGTGCCAGCAGTTTTGGGGAGGGAGCTTTCTTT
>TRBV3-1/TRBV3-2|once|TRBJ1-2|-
CASSQGGFDRNYGYTF
TGTGCCAGCAGCCAAGGGGGCTTTGACAGGAACTATGGCTACACCTTC
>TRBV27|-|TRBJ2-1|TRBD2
CASSLYSGGAYEQFF
TGTGCCAGCAGTTTATATAGCGGGGGGGCCTATGAGCAGTTCTTC
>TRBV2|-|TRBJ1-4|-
CASGRTRNEKLFF
TGTGCCAGTGGACGGACTCGTAATGAAAAACTGTTTTTT
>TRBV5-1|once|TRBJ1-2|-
CASSLTGLDGYTF
TGCGCCAGCAGCTTGACAGGTTTGGATGGCTACACCTTC
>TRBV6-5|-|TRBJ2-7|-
CASSFRHDYEQYF
TGTGCCAGCAGTTTTCGACACGACTACGAGCAGTACTTC
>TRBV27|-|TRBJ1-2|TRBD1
CASRDRGGIFGYTF
TGTGCCAGCCGGGACAGGGGAGGAATTTTCGGCTACACCTTC
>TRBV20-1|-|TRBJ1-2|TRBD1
CSAPDRSDTF
TGCAGTGCGCCGGACAGGTCGGACACCTTC
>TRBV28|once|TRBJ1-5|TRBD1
CASSSVGQDRNQPQHF
TGTGCCAGCAGTTCTGTCGGACAGGACCGCAATCAGCCCCAGCATTTT
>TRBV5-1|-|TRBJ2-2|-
CASSLGKGTGELFF
TGCGCCAGCAGCCTGGGCAAGGGGACCGGGGAGCTGTTTTTT
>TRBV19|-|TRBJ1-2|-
CAKEERKPRNGYTF
TGTGCCAAGGAGGAGAGGAAGCCTCGGAATGGCTACACCTTC
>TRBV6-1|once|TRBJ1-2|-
CASSEAPSSIRLHGYTF
TGTGCCAGCAGTGAAGCGCCGTCGAGCATCAGGTTACATGGCTACACCTTC
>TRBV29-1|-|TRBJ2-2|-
CSVEPRQGELFF
TGCAGCGTTGAGCCCCGACAGGGGGAGCTGTTTTTT
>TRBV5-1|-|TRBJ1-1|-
CASSSSGGNTEAFF
TGCGCCAGCAGCTCCTCGGGGGGGAACACTGAAGCTTTCTTT
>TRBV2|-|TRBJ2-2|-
CASSEISTGELFF
TGTGCCAGCAGTGAAATCAGTACCGGGGAGCTGTTTTTT
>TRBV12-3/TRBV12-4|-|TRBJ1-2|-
CASKENRAYGYTF
TGTGCCAGCAAAGAAAACAGGGCCTATGGCTACACCTTC
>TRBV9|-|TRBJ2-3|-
CASSLLTDTQYF
TGTGCCAGCAGCCTCCTGACAGATACGCAGTATTTT
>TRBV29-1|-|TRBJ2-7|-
CSVSVSSYEQYF
TGCAGCGTTTCTGTTAGCTCCTACGAGCAGTACTTC
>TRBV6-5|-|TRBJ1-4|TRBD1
CASKRDRDEKLFF
TGTGCCAGCAAACGGGACAGGGATGAAAAACTGTTTTTT
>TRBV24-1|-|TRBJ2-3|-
CATSDRGDIPTDTQYF
TGTGCCACCAGTGATAGAGGGGACATACCCACAGATACGCAGTATTTT
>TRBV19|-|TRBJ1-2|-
CASSVDPGSGYTF
TGTGCCAGTAGTGTCGATCCAGGGTCTGGCTACACCTTC
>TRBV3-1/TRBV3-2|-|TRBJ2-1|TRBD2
CASSQKSSGSYNEQFF
TGTGCCAGCAGCCAAAAGTCTAGCGGGAGCTACAATGAGCAGTTCTTC
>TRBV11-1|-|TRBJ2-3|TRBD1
CASSLGQGRPDTQYF
TGTGCCAGCAGCTTGGGACAGGGTCGCCCGGATACGCAGTATTTT
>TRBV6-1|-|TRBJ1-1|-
CASSPPTDTEAFF
TGTGCCAGCAGTCCCCCGACAGACACTGAAGCTTTCTTT
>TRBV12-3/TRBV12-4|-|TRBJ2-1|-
CASSSGLSPFF
TGTGCCAGCAGTTCGGGACTTTCTCCGTTCTTC
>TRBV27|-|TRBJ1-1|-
CASRWAGVRDTEAFF
TGTGCCAGCAGGTGGGCGGGCGTGAGGGACACTGAAGCTTTCTTT
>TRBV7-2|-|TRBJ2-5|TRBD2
CASSLGLAGVGETQYF
TGTGCCAGCAGCTTAGGACTAGCGGGAGTAGGAGAGACCCAGTACTTC
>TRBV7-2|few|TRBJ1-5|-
CASSLGSDQPQHF
TGTGCCAGCAGCTTAGGTTCCGATCAGCCCCAGCATTTT
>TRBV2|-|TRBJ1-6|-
CASSVQYSPLHF
TGTGCCAGCAGTGTACAGTATTCACCCCTCCACTTT
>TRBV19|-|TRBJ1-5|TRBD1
CASDRDRQPQHF
TGTGCCAGTGACAGGGATCGTCAGCCCCAGCATTTT
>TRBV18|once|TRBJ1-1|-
CASSPPNPTKGTEAFF
TGTGCCAGCTCACCACCCAACCCGACAAAGGGGACTGAAGCTTTCTTT
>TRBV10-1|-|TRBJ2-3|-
CASSDSRYSDTQYF
TGCGCCAGCAGTGACAGCAGGTATTCGGATACGCAGTATTTT
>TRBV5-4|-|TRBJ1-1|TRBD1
CASSLGTGFTEAFF
TGTGCCAGCAGCTTAGGGACAGGGTTCACTGAAGCTTTCTTT
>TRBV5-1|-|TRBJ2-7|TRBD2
CASSPVAGGTYEQYF
TGCGCCAGCAGCCCCGTAGCGGGAGGAACCTACGAGCAGTACTTC
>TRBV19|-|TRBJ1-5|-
CASSILTGRFVNQPQHF
TGTGCCAGTAGTATTCTCACAGGGCGGTTCGTCAATCAGCCCCAGCATTTT
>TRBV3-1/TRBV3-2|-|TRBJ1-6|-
CASSQGASAASPLHF
TGTGCCAGCAGCCAAGGGGCGAGTGCCGCTTCACCCCTCCACTTT
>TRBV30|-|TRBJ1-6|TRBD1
CAWRQGRSSPLHF
TGTGCCTGGAGACAGGGGAGAAGCTCACCCCTCCACTTT
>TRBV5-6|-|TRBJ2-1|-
CASSLMPGTLINEQFF
TGTGCCAGCAGCTTGATGCCCGGTACTTTAATCAATGAGCAGTTCTTC
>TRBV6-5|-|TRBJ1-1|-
CASNTLNTEAFF
TGTGCCAGCAATACACTGAACACTGAAGCTTTCTTT